The 9 T cell receptor beta chains reported below all come from one sample, sequenced in a study of blood T cell repertoires in COVID-19 (dated by TCRdb to the early 2020s). Receptors were amplified or captured by the immunoSEQ multiplex PCR assay. The table was pulled from immuneACCESS by TCRdb, which kept in-frame rearrangements only. Such tables lose some clones; where checked, under half of the loss comes from unresolved V genes, and the rest has no known cause. Counted in this sample were more than 95,000 clones; around 76% of them appeared once. The top ten hold roughly 19% of the sample. The sample comprised peripheral blood. Source of these receptors: an older woman with acute or convalescent COVID-19.

The chain links TRBV2 to TRBJ2-2; weak D call: TRBD2 (6 bases). CDR1 and CDR2 from the germline V gene are SNHLY and FYNNEI. CDR3 length: 16 residues. Trimming stripped 7 bases from V and 9 bases from J, with 24 bases between. CDR3 sequence reads: CASTAQSIGGPRELFF. In DNA form, the CDR3 reads TGTGCCAGCACGGCCCAATCCATCGGGGGACCTAGGGAGCTGTTTTTT.

The chain links TRBV4-2 to TRBJ2-3; 9 bases map to TRBD2. The CDR3 has 14 residues. Germline-derived CDR1 and CDR2 are LGHNA and YNFKEQ. V lost 2 bases to trimming and J lost 6 bases; unmatched junction nucleotides: 3. CDR3 DNA: TGTGCCAGCAGCCAAAATGCGGGGGGGGATACGCAGTATTTT. This sequence encodes CASSQNAGGDTQYF.

The chain couples TRBV19 to TRBJ2-7, with D tentatively TRBD1 (5 bases). V was shortened by 2 bases and J by 3 bases, with 14 bases between the two germline ends. The CDR3 runs 15 residues. Germline V gene data show CDR1 as LNHDA and CDR2 as SQIVND (reference sequence). Here the CDR3 reads CASSIMSGRYYEQYF. In nucleotides, the CDR3 is TGTGCCAGTAGTATAATGTCAGGGCGATACTACGAGCAGTACTTC.

This chain uses TRBV10-3 with TRBJ1-2, with D possibly being TRBD1 (5 bases). This CDR3 has 13 residues. The germline V gene has CDR1 ENHRY and CDR2 SYGVKD. The V end was cut by 3 bases, the J end by 6 bases, with 11 bases between. In DNA form, the CDR3 reads TGTGCCATCAGTGAATCAGGAGGGGATGGCTACACCTTC. It specifies CAISESGGDGYTF.

The chain employs TRBV5-1 and TRBJ2-5, with D perhaps TRBD1 (6 bases). There are 14 residues in the CDR3. CDR1 and CDR2 (germline): SGHRS, YFSETQ. V was clipped by 1 base and J by 5 bases, with 12 bases between them. CDR3 nucleotides: TGCGCCAGCAGCTTGTATCAGGGGCCCGAGACCCAGTACTTC. It translates to CASSLYQGPETQYF.

V and J are TRBV2 and TRBJ1-2; TRBD1 might be the D (5 bases). The CDR3 is 15 residues long. Germline assignment: CDR1 SNHLY and CDR2 FYNNEI. V dropped 3 bases and J dropped 2 bases, with 13 bases sitting between them. In DNA, the CDR3 is TGTGCCAGCAGTGATCAAGGGGTACCAAACTATGGCTACACCTTC. Protein: CASSDQGVPNYGYTF.

The gene calls are TRBV3-1 (or the pseudogene TRBV3-2) and TRBJ1-2, with D perhaps matching TRBD1 (5 bases). V was trimmed by 8 bases and J by 4 bases, leaving 11 bases between them. CDR3 length equals 12 residues. Germline CDR1 is LGHDT and CDR2 is YNNKEL (reference sequence). The CDR3 sequence: CASSRATYGYTF. DNA for the CDR3: TGTGCCAGCTCCAGGGCAACCTATGGCTACACCTTC.

The V gene is TRBV12-3 or TRBV12-4, the J gene TRBJ1-3; D possibly corresponds to TRBD1 (5 bases). This CDR3 region has 13 residues. V was clipped by 3 bases and J by 5 bases, with 8 bases between them. The CDR3 loop reads CASSFGGRNTIYF. In DNA, the CDR3 is TGTGCCAGCAGTTTCGGGGGAAGAAACACCATATATTTT.

This chain uses TRBV9 with TRBJ2-1; D possibly corresponds to TRBD2 (7 bases). The V end lost 4 bases, the J end lost 8 bases, and 16 bases lay between the germline ends. Looked up from germline, CDR1 is SGDLS and CDR2 is YYNGEE. The length of the CDR3 is 14 residues. The CDR3 DNA follows: TGTGCCAGCAGCCGCGGGGGCCTCGAGGATGAGCAGTTCTTC. This sequence encodes CASSRGGLEDEQFF.